This entry is about one TCR beta chain. It has no known antigen specificity. No much larger clone exists at a distance of one base, and base qualities are not known. These data are taken from a study of human T cells and chemical hapten exposure (dated by TCRdb to the early 2020s). For context, the study as a whole: For sensitization, 2% DPC in acetone was applied to a roughly 2 cm by roughly 2 cm area of upper inner arm skin. Throughout the roughly 24-week study period, patients were also given weekly therapeutic DPC doses on the scalp. Patch testing was done on the upper back using Finn chambers containing 0.01% DPC, and results were scored after 6 days according to International Contact Dermatitis Research Group standards. Most of the patients in the cohort were female, and the cohort covered alopecia areata with under or over 50% scalp involvement, alopecia totalis and alopecia universalis. Libraries were pooled for sequencing, and variation in per-sample TCR yields was attributed mainly to small differences in library volumes within the pool. The study tracked peripheral blood TCR repertoire changes in vivo during primary and secondary sensitization to the hapten diphenylcyclopropenone (DPC) in alopecia patients. Blood was sampled from patients pre-sensitization (week 0) and at 2, 6 and about 24 weeks after DPC sensitization. For TCR sequencing, blood came from 25 to 35 alopecia patients at anywhere from one to four time points (pre-sensitization, 2, 6 and 24 weeks).

The receptor library was made with RACE. Sequencing used a NextSeq 500. During library preparation, unique molecular identifiers were attached to individual cDNA molecules so that TCRs could be counted in a quantitative, reproducible way. Each blood RNA sample was used to sequence both TCR alpha and TCR beta chains. The authors processed their data as follows. The median number of TCRs per sample was approximately 96,000, ranging from roughly 23,224 to 700,000. V, J and CDR3 annotation of the TCR reads was carried out using the Decombinator software suite. To make PS versus PT1 abundance plots, every sample was subsampled to the same number of TCRs (28,000). Expanded TCRs were defined as absent before sensitization and observed at least eight times at the 2-week time point. TCRdb's own reprocessing of the public reads used fastp at Q25 and MiXCR and kept productive beta chains. Here each entry gathers all rows of one CDR3 protein and keeps the most common genes and DNA. TCRdb's processing, not the authors', yielded these V and J calls. This sample has around 330,000 distinct CDR3 sequences in its table, and 5.5% of those were observed once. About 8.2% of the sample rests with the top ten.

Explained via the paper, the time point label denotes: pre-sensitization, week 0. Explained via the paper, the treatment or condition label denotes: therapeutic diphenylcyclopropenone sensitization with weekly scalp DPC. Blood at each patch-test visit was drawn before the patch test was applied. Eligible patients were aged 18 to 70, diagnosed with alopecia, deemed suitable for DPC therapy, and excluded if pregnant. Total RNA was extracted from unfractionated whole blood collected in Tempus Blood RNA tubes. What the study reported, not specific to this receptor: Patch test score was positively correlated with the number of PT1 expanded TCRs, with significance at thresholds 8, 16 and 32 but not at 4. Expanded TCRs formed significantly more large CDR3 similarity clusters than pre-sensitization or healthy control sets, consistent with antigen-driven responses. Alopecia, a presumed autoimmune disease, was present in all patients, so the immune response of the patients might differ from that of healthy individuals. No change with DPC sensitization was found in the number of TCRs above 1 in 1000 frequency, and no evidence of global repertoire structure alterations was found. After repeated subsampling, the strength of the expansion versus patch-test correlation and the threshold at which it became significant changed.

This sequence was found in a woman between 18 and 29 years old with alopecia areata. Some clones in this sample may be carry-over from other donors' samples. The sample in question was whole blood, obtained in connection with sensitization to the hapten diphenylcyclopropenone (DPC).

CDR3 region: CAIRAGTLNTEAFF. The DNA sequence reads TGTGCCATCAGGGCCGGGACACTGAACACTGAAGCTTTCTTT. The rearrangement combines TRBV10-3 with TRBJ1-1; TRBD1 is a weak D gene call, 6 bases matching. CDR1 and CDR2 are drawn from the germline V gene: ENHRY, SYGVKD. The CDR3 contains 14 residues, cysteine and phenylalanine counted. Only the CDR3 DNA is retained, 42 bases long and in frame from the first base. V loses 6 bases of germline sequence and J loses 0 bases, and the interval between the two ends is 11 bases.